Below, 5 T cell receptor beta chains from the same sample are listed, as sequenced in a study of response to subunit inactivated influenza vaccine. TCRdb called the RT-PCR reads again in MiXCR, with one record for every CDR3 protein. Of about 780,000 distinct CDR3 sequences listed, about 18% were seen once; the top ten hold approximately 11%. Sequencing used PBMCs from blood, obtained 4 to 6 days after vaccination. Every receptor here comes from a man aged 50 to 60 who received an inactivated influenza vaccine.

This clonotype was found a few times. The CDR3 DNA sequence: TGCGCCAGCAGCTTTTCCCGGACATCCCGCCAACAAGAGACCCAGTACTTC. Its protein is CASSFSRTSRQQETQYF. The rearrangement uses TRBV5-1 and TRBJ2-5; D perhaps matches TRBD1 (5 bases). The ends were cut back, 2 bases at V and 2 bases at J, with 19 bases in the middle. Germline V gene data show CDR1 as SGHRS and CDR2 as YFSETQ. This CDR3 is built from 17 residues.

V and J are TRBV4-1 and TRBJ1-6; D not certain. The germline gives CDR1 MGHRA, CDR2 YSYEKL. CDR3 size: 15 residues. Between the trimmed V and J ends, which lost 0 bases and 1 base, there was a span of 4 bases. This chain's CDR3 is CASSQDRSYNSPLHF. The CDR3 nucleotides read TGCGCCAGCAGCCAAGATAGGTCCTATAATTCACCCCTCCACTTT.

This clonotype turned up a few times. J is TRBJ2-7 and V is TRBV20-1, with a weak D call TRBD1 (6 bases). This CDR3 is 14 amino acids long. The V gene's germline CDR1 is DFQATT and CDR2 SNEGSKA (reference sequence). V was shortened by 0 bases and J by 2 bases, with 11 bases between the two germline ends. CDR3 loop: CSARDRAGAYEQYF. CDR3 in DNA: TGCAGTGCTAGAGATCGGGCAGGGGCCTACGAGCAGTACTTC.

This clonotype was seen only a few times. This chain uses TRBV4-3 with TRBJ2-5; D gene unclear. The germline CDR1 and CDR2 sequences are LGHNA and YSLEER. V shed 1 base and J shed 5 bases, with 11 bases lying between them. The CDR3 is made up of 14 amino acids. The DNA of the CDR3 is TGCGCCAGCAGCCAAGGACCGCGAAGGGAGACCCAGTACTTC. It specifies CASSQGPRRETQYF.

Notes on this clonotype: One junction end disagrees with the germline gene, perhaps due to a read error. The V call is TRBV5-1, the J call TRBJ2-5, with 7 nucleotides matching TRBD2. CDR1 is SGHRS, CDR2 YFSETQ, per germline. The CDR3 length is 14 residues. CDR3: CASSLSGIQETQYF. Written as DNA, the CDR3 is TGTGCCAGCAGCTTAAGCGGGATCCAAGAGACCCAGTACTTC.